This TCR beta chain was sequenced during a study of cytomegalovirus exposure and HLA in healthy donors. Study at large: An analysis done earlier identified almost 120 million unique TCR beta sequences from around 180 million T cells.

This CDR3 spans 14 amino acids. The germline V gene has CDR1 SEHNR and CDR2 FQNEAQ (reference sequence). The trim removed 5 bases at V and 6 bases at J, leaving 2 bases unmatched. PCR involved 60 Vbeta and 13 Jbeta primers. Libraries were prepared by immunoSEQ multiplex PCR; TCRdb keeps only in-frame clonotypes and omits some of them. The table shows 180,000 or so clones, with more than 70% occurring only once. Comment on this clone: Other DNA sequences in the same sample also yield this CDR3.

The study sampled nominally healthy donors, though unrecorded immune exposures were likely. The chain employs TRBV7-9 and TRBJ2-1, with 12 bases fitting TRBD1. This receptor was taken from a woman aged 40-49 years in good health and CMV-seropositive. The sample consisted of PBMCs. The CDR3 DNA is TGTGCCAGCAGCCCGGGACAGGGGGCCAATGAGCAGTTCTTC. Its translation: CASSPGQGANEQFF.